These T cell receptor beta chains were read from a single sample in a study of blood T cell repertoires in COVID-19. Profiled with immunoSEQ multiplex PCR; TCRdb holds only in-frame clones, not every one. The repertoire holds around 180,000 clones, with about 87% as singletons. Sequenced input: peripheral blood. The receptors derive from a woman in her twenties or thirties with acute or convalescent COVID-19. Each CDR3 is given with its conserved first and last residue. Fields, in order: CDR3 protein, CDR3 DNA, V gene, J gene, D gene, clone size. The D gene is left open where the match is weak. Rows may omit the clone size; those that give it use once, few, many or a size class.

CASSPDRNAAHYEQYF	TGTGCCAGCTCACCGGACAGGAATGCGGCGCACTACGAGCAGTACTTC	TRBV18	TRBJ2-7	TRBD1	once
CASSELPGGNSYEQYF	TGTGCCAGCAGTGAGCTCCCGGGGGGAAACTCCTACGAGCAGTACTTC	TRBV6-1	TRBJ2-7	TRBD2	.
CASSTGGNSPLHF	TGTGCCAGTAGTACCGGGGGGAATTCACCCCTCCACTTT	TRBV19	TRBJ1-6	.	.
CASSFRGYGYTF	TGTGCCAGCAGTTTTCGCGGGTATGGCTACACCTTC	TRBV28	TRBJ1-2	.	.
CASSQKMIITSGITNEQFF	TGTGCCAGCTCACAAAAAATGATAATAACTAGCGGGATAACGAATGAGCAGTTCTTC	TRBV18	TRBJ2-1	TRBD2	.
CASSLGGLQVSYNEQFF	TGTGCCAGCAGCTTGGGAGGACTCCAGGTATCCTACAATGAGCAGTTCTTC	TRBV5-4	TRBJ2-1	.	.
CASSQNYNEQFF	TGTGCCAGCAGCCAAAATTACAATGAGCAGTTCTTC	TRBV11-2	TRBJ2-1	.	.
CASSLSSGNTIYF	TGTGCCAGCAGTTTGAGCTCTGGAAACACCATATATTTT	TRBV12-3/TRBV12-4	TRBJ1-3	.	few
CASSRLGLDGDTQYF	TGTGCCAGCAGCCGCCTTGGACTAGATGGAGATACGCAGTATTTT	TRBV3-1/TRBV3-2	TRBJ2-3	TRBD2	once
CASSRAEGFNEQFF	TGTGCCAGCAGCCGCGCCGAGGGTTTCAATGAGCAGTTCTTC	TRBV6-5	TRBJ2-1	.	.
CASSIVGGGNQPQHF	TGTGCCAGTAGTATAGTGGGAGGGGGCAATCAGCCCCAGCATTTT	TRBV19	TRBJ1-5	.	.
CASSHSGKRNEQFF	TGTGCCAGCAGCCACAGCGGGAAAAGGAATGAGCAGTTCTTC	TRBV14	TRBJ2-1	TRBD2	once
CASSVGEDYGYTF	TGTGCCAGCAGCGTAGGGGAGGACTATGGCTACACCTTC	TRBV9	TRBJ1-2	.	.
CASSLISGSGEKLFF	TGTGCCAGCAGCTTAATTAGCGGGTCTGGGGAAAAACTGTTTTTT	TRBV11-2	TRBJ1-4	.	.
CAGGGSGANVLTF	TGTGCCGGAGGAGGGTCTGGGGCCAACGTCCTGACTTTC	TRBV7-5	TRBJ2-6	.	.
CASSLVTGYNEQFF	TGTGCCAGCAGTTTGGTGACAGGGTACAATGAGCAGTTCTTC	TRBV27	TRBJ2-1	TRBD1	.
CASSPRTGRKLFF	TGTGCCAGCAGCCCCCGGACAGGACGAAAACTGTTTTTT	TRBV7-8	TRBJ1-4	TRBD1	.
CASSQAGATGELFF	TGTGCCAGCAGCCAAGCGGGAGCTACCGGGGAGCTGTTTTTT	TRBV14	TRBJ2-2	.	.
CASSLGLAGTSTDTQYF	TGTGCCAGCAGTCTCGGACTAGCGGGCACTAGCACAGATACGCAGTATTTT	TRBV28	TRBJ2-3	TRBD2	.
CSASGRDQETQYF	TGCAGTGCTAGTGGTCGGGATCAAGAGACCCAGTACTTC	TRBV20-1	TRBJ2-5	.	.
CASSREAGKEVPQHF	TGTGCCAGCAGTCGAGAGGCGGGGAAGGAGGTGCCCCAGCATTTT	TRBV2	TRBJ1-5	.	.
CSVLGRTGELFF	TGCAGCGTTCTGGGGAGGACCGGGGAGCTGTTTTTT	TRBV29-1	TRBJ2-2	.	.
CASSPEEGSYNEQFF	TGCGCCAGCAGCCCGGAGGAGGGTTCCTACAATGAGCAGTTCTTC	TRBV5-1	TRBJ2-1	.	.